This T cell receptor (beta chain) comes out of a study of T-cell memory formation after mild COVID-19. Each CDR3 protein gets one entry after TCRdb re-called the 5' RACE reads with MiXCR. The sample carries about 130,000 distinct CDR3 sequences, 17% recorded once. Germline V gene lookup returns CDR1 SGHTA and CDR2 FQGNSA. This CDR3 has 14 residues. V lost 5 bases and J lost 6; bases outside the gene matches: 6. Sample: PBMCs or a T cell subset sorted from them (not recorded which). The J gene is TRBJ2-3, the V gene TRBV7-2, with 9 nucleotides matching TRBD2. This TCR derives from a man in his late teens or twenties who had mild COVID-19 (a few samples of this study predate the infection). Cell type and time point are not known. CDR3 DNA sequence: TGTGCCAGCAGCCCTGCGGGGGGGGTGGATACGCAGTATTTT. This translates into CASSPAGGVDTQYF. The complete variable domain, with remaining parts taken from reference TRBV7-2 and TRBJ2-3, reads GAGVSQSPSNKVTEKGKDVELRCDPISGHTALYWYRQSLGQGLEFLIYFQGNSAPDKSGLPSDRFSAERTGGSVSTLTIQRTQQEDSAVYLCASSPAGGVDTQYFGPGTRLTVL.